This TCR delta chain is drawn from a study of Vδ1+ human thymocytes. Study-level results: Thymic TRG and TRD repertoires appeared highly polyclonal.

The germline CDR1 and CDR2 sequences are TSWWSYY and QGS. Germline trimming cut 4 bases from V and 0 bases from J; bases unmatched to any gene: 5. The CDR3 has 15 residues. Details on this clone: The antigen is unknown.

Extracted RNA was reverse transcribed into cDNA. Multiplex PCR used pooled V-gene forward primers and a constant-region reverse primer to amplify CDR3s. TCRdb used CATT to re-call clones from the multiplex PCR reads. The table lists tens of thousands of delta-chain clones, about 29% of them singletons. V is TRDV1 and J is TRDJ1; 7 bases fit TRDD3. This TCR was sampled from a boy under two years old who had congenital heart surgery. Sequencing was carried out using Vdelta1+ gamma-delta thymocytes from the thymus. Subset defined: FACS-sorted CD3+ TCRalphabeta- TCRVdelta1+ TCRVdelta2- thymocytes. Written as DNA, the CDR3 is TGTGCTCTTGGGGGTCCGGGGGATTACACCGATAAACTCATCTTT. This encodes CALGGPGDYTDKLIF.